Below are 17 T cell receptor beta chains sequenced from a single sample in a study of blood T cell repertoires in COVID-19. Sequencing used immunoSEQ multiplex PCR; TCRdb keeps in-frame clones, though not all of them. Among a few hundred thousand clones listed, approximately 84% were seen once. The sample taken for sequencing was peripheral blood. All receptors come from a man aged 45-65 years who had recovered from COVID-19.

The chain combines TRBV10-2 with TRBJ2-2; 10 bases are shared with TRBD2. Germline loops: CDR1 WSHSY, CDR2 SAAADI. This CDR3 is 16 amino acids long. The J segment lost 6 bases and the V segment lost 4 bases, leaving 8 bases of the junction unmatched. The CDR3 DNA follows: TGCGCCAGCAGTGGACCGGGACTAGCGATCCCCGGGGAGCTGTTTTTT. It yields the protein CASSGPGLAIPGELFF.

This chain connects TRBV19 to TRBJ2-1; 16 nucleotides match TRBD2. CDR3 length: 17 residues. CDR1 and CDR2 (germline): LNHDA, SQIVND (reference sequence). The ends lost 5 bases at V and 5 bases at J; junction bases unmatched: 6. The CDR3 DNA reads TGTGCCAGTAGTCCCTCGGGACTAGCGGGAGGGAACAATGAGCAGTTCTTC. Its translation is CASSPSGLAGGNNEQFF.

The chain has TRBV2 and TRBJ1-4; 7 bases line up with TRBD1. Losses at the gene ends were 5 bases for V and 7 bases for J; bases not matched to a gene: 13. This CDR3 has 16 residues. The germline CDR1 and CDR2 sequences are SNHLY and FYNNEI. CDR3 protein: CASSPRQGKGSEKLFF. In nucleotides, the CDR3 is TGTGCCAGCAGTCCAAGACAGGGAAAGGGGAGTGAAAAACTGTTTTTT.

The CDR3 loop is CASTPLDRGQETQYF. CDR3 coding DNA: TGTGCCAGCACCCCCTTAGACAGGGGCCAAGAGACCCAGTACTTC. The chain recombines TRBV28 with TRBJ2-5; 8 bases match TRBD1. The J segment lost 1 base and the V segment lost 7 bases, leaving 8 bases of the junction unmatched. CDR3 size: 15 residues. CDR1 is MDHEN and CDR2 is SYDVKM in the germline V gene.

The chain carries TRBV18 and TRBJ2-7; D possibly corresponds to TRBD2 (5 bases). This CDR3 region has 15 residues. CDR1 and CDR2 from the germline V gene are KGHSH and LQKENI. The V end lost 6 bases, the J end lost 1 base, and 16 bases lay between the germline ends. CDR3 nucleotide sequence: TGTGCCAGCTCGAGTGGTGGGCGAGGGTCCTACGAGCAGTACTTC. This sequence encodes CASSSGGRGSYEQYF.

The rearrangement links TRBV24-1 to TRBJ2-1; no clear D gene. V was cut by 4 bases and J by 1 base, with 13 bases left in between. The germline V gene encodes CDR1 KGHDR and CDR2 SFDVKD. This CDR3 contains 16 residues. The CDR3 coding sequence is TGTGCCACCAGTGACCCGTTACCCGGTTCCTACAATGAGCAGTTCTTC. Translation: CATSDPLPGSYNEQFF.

The rearrangement joins TRBV3-1 (or the pseudogene TRBV3-2) to TRBJ1-6; TRBD1 matches 7 bases. V shed 3 bases and J 7 bases; nucleotides not matched to a gene: 3. The CDR3 runs 14 residues. Germline CDR1 is LGHDT and CDR2 is YNNKEL (reference sequence). The CDR3 DNA sequence: TGTGCCAGCAGCCAGGGACAGCTCAATTCACCCCTCCACTTT. This translates into CASSQGQLNSPLHF.

The rearrangement uses TRBV4-1 and TRBJ2-7, with TRBD2 matching 10 bases. Germline V CDR1 and CDR2: MGHRA, YSYEKL. V shed 0 bases, J shed 4 bases, and the junction held 3 bases outside the gene matches. This CDR3 region has 15 residues. The CDR3 coding sequence is TGCGCCAGCAGCCAAGACAGCGGGAGGGGGTACGAGCAGTACTTC. Protein product: CASSQDSGRGYEQYF.

This chain joins TRBV28 and TRBJ2-1, with 12 bases identical to TRBD2. Germline assignment: CDR1 MDHEN and CDR2 SYDVKM. J gave up 4 bases and V 9 bases, and 4 bases lay outside the gene matches. The CDR3 is 14 residues long. This CDR3 reads CASNLAGGYNEQFF. The CDR3 DNA follows: TGTGCCAGTAATCTAGCGGGAGGGTACAATGAGCAGTTCTTC.

In its sample, this clone was seen a few times. The V gene is TRBV7-8, the J gene TRBJ2-7; 12 bases line up with TRBD2. The germline gives CDR1 SGHVS, CDR2 FQNEAQ. V lost 1 base and J lost 0; bases outside the gene matches: 10. The CDR3 totals 19 residues. In DNA, the CDR3 is TGTGCCAGCAGCTTAGTGGGTAGGGTGACTAGCGGGAGCTCCTACGAGCAGTACTTC. Its protein product is CASSLVGRVTSGSSYEQYF.

This chain uses TRBV5-1 with TRBJ2-7; D may be TRBD2 (5 bases). This CDR3 spans 12 amino acids. Trimming shortened V by 3 bases and J by 3 bases, and 7 bases separated the two germline ends. Germline V gene data show CDR1 as SGHRS and CDR2 as YFSETQ. The DNA of the CDR3 is TGCGCCAGCAGCTCGGACTTCTACGAGCAGTACTTC. It yields the protein CASSSDFYEQYF.

This chain joins TRBV9 and TRBJ2-1; a weak D match, TRBD1 (5 bases). The germline gives CDR1 SGDLS, CDR2 YYNGEE. The CDR3 sequence is 16 residues long. V was trimmed by 0 bases and J by 6 bases, leaving 16 bases between them. The CDR3 loop reads CASSVGPAQGTNEQFF. The CDR3 bases are TGTGCCAGCAGCGTAGGCCCAGCGCAGGGTACCAATGAGCAGTTCTTC. Full variable domain (missing parts from reference TRBV9 and TRBJ2-1): DSGVTQTPKHLITATGQRVTLRCSPRSGDLSVYWYQQSLDQGLQFLIQYYNGEERAKGNILERFSAQQFPDLHSELNLSSLELGDSALYFCASSVGPAQGTNEQFFGPGTRLTVL.

The CDR3 reads CASSLAGSADTQYF. The CDR3, as DNA: TGCGCCAGCAGCTTGGCCGGGAGCGCAGATACGCAGTATTTT. J is TRBJ2-3 and V is TRBV5-1, with D possibly matching TRBD2 (6 bases). The ends were cut back, 0 bases at V and 4 bases at J, with 9 bases in the middle. This CDR3 is 14 amino acids long. Germline values: CDR1 SGHRS, CDR2 YFSETQ.

The V call is TRBV18, the J call TRBJ2-3, with TRBD2 as a possible D gene (6 bases). The V end was cut by 3 bases, the J end by 2 bases, with 15 bases between. This CDR3 region has 16 residues. Germline CDR1 reads KGHSH; CDR2 reads LQKENI. This CDR3 reads CASSPGTPAPTDTQYF. The CDR3 DNA reads as TGTGCCAGCTCACCGGGGACTCCTGCACCCACAGATACGCAGTATTTT.

With regard to this clone: Germline is not matched at one junction end, which may reflect a read error. The chain links TRBV27 to TRBJ2-7; TRBD2 matches 9 bases. The germline V gene encodes CDR1 MNHEY and CDR2 SMNVEV (reference sequence). This CDR3 spans 13 amino acids. Here the CDR3 reads CASSKGVEREAIF. The CDR3 DNA sequence: TGTGCCAGCAGTAAGGGGGTGGAGCGGGAGGCAATCTTC.

The chain has TRBV6-1 and TRBJ1-1, with D hard to call. The V gene's germline CDR1 is MNHNS and CDR2 SASEGT. CDR3 length: 13 amino acids. V was shortened by 2 bases and J by 11 bases, with 15 bases between the two germline ends. The CDR3 DNA reads as TGTGCCAGCAGTGAATATCTCCGGGATAAGGCTTTCTTT. It codes for CASSEYLRDKAFF.

The chain links TRBV2 to TRBJ2-1; TRBD2 might be the D (5 bases). CDR3 size: 17 residues. CDR1 and CDR2 (germline): SNHLY, FYNNEI. V shed 6 bases and J shed 0 bases, with 18 bases lying between them. CDR3 region: CASRILGLFSSYNEQFF. CDR3 DNA sequence: TGTGCCAGCAGAATACTAGGACTTTTTAGCTCCTACAATGAGCAGTTCTTC.